The 19 T cell receptor beta chains reported below all come from one sample, sequenced in a study of T cell responses to AZD1222 COVID-19 vaccine. The repertoire was sequenced with immunoSEQ multiplex PCR; TCRdb's copy has only in-frame clones and lacks some. The repertoire has fewer than 130,000 clones, around 94% of them found once; the top ten carry about 2.2%. The starting material was peripheral blood, obtained on day 0 of AZD1222 vaccination. These receptors were collected from an adult in good health.

The chain has TRBV12-3 or TRBV12-4 and TRBJ2-7; D call uncertain. The ends were cut back, 2 bases at V and 7 bases at J, with 12 bases in the middle. This CDR3 has 13 amino acids. In DNA, the CDR3 is TGTGCCAGCAGTTTATCTCTAGGGCCGGAGCAGTACTTC. Its translation: CASSLSLGPEQYF.

The chain carries TRBV5-3 and TRBJ1-1, with a tentative D call TRBD1 (5 bases). TRBV5-3 is marked as an open reading frame, function uncertain. This CDR3 spans 16 amino acids. V was cut by 4 bases and J by 3 bases, with 19 bases left in between. CDR3 sequence: CARSQFSGYGDTEAFF. DNA for the CDR3: TGTGCCAGAAGCCAATTCTCAGGGTACGGGGACACTGAAGCTTTCTTT.

The V call is TRBV6-2 or TRBV6-3, the J call TRBJ2-7; TRBD1 agrees at 11 bases. Germline values: CDR1 MNHEY, CDR2 SVGEGT. The CDR3 runs to 15 residues. The trim removed 6 bases at V and 2 bases at J, leaving 6 bases unmatched. This CDR3 is CASSYLGQGAYEQYF. The CDR3 DNA sequence: TGTGCCAGCAGCTATTTGGGACAGGGGGCCTACGAGCAGTACTTC.

The chain carries TRBV5-6 and TRBJ2-7; D unresolved. The V end lost 4 bases, the J end lost 3 bases, and 14 bases lay between the germline ends. This CDR3 spans 14 amino acids. From germline, CDR1 is SGHDT and CDR2 YYEEEE. CDR3 nucleotides: TGTGCCAGCAGCCGTGGACGTAATTACTACGAGCAGTACTTC. Its protein product is CASSRGRNYYEQYF.

V usage is TRBV7-2 and J usage is TRBJ1-1; D is unresolved. The CDR3 runs 14 residues. V was cut by 5 bases and J by 2 bases, with 12 bases left in between. CDR1 is SGHTA and CDR2 is FQGNSA in the germline V gene. CDR3 amino acids: CASSPSLSNTEAFF. The CDR3 bases are TGTGCCAGCAGCCCCTCGCTATCCAACACTGAAGCTTTCTTT.

The rearrangement joins TRBV6-4 to TRBJ2-1, with 12 nucleotides matching TRBD2. The CDR3 has 14 amino acids. Per the germline V gene, CDR1 is MRHNA and CDR2 is SNTAGT. The V segment lost 8 bases and the J segment 5 bases; nucleotides outside the gene matches: 4. As DNA, the CDR3 is TGTGCCAGCCGCGGACTAGCGGGGAACAATGAGCAGTTCTTC. Amino acids: CASRGLAGNNEQFF.

This chain connects TRBV24-1 to TRBJ2-7; no clear D gene. From germline, CDR1 is KGHDR and CDR2 SFDVKD. CDR3 length: 13 amino acids. Trimming stripped 4 bases from V and 0 bases from J, with 6 bases between. The CDR3 sequence is CATSDPDSYEQYF. CDR3 DNA sequence: TGTGCCACCAGTGACCCCGACTCCTACGAGCAGTACTTC.

This clone appeared once. V and J are TRBV27 and TRBJ1-2; possible D gene TRBD1, 5 bases. The V gene lost 6 bases and the J gene lost 5 bases, with 13 bases spanning the gap. Germline CDR1 reads MNHEY; CDR2 reads SMNVEV (reference sequence). This CDR3 is 13 amino acids long. The CDR3 loop reads CASSQGVGYGYTF. The CDR3 DNA reads TGTGCCAGCAGCCAAGGGGTCGGATATGGCTACACCTTC.

The J gene is TRBJ2-1, the V gene TRBV11-2; TRBD1 matches at 8 bases. The V gene's germline CDR1 is SGHAT and CDR2 FQNNGV. J lost 9 bases, V lost 1 base, and 11 bases had no gene match. The CDR3 has 16 amino acids. In nucleotides, the CDR3 is TGTGCCAGCAGCTTAGGGCTGGGACAGGCTTATAGTGAGCAGTTCTTC. It translates to CASSLGLGQAYSEQFF.

This chain links TRBV6-4 with TRBJ2-3; perhaps TRBD1 as D (6 bases). V was trimmed by 6 bases and J by 2 bases, leaving 12 bases between them. Germline loops: CDR1 MRHNA, CDR2 SNTAGT. The CDR3 has 14 amino acids. CDR3 loop: CASRDRYYTDTQYF. The CDR3 nucleotides read TGTGCCAGCAGGGACAGATATTACACAGATACGCAGTATTTT.

The J gene is TRBJ1-1, the V gene TRBV7-9; D is ambiguous. The CDR3 has 15 residues. Germline assignment: CDR1 SEHNR and CDR2 FQNEAQ (reference sequence). The V end lost 4 bases, the J end lost 1 base, and 13 bases lay between the germline ends. This CDR3 is CASSSGYDANTEAFF. The CDR3 coding sequence is TGTGCCAGCAGCTCTGGCTACGACGCGAACACTGAAGCTTTCTTT.

The chain uses TRBV5-1 and TRBJ1-5; 8 bases are shared with TRBD1. V was clipped by 4 bases and J by 6 bases; unmatched bases: 6. CDR1 and CDR2 from the germline V gene are SGHRS and YFSETQ. There are 14 residues in the CDR3. Written as DNA, the CDR3 is TGCGCCAGCAGCCCCCAGGGGGCAGGTCAGCCCCAGCATTTT. This gives the protein CASSPQGAGQPQHF.

This rearrangement joins TRBV5-1 to TRBJ1-1; perhaps TRBD1 as D (5 bases). Germline loops: CDR1 SGHRS, CDR2 YFSETQ. V was cut by 3 bases and J by 4 bases, with 13 bases left in between. The CDR3 length is 14 residues. The DNA for the CDR3 is TGCGCCAGCAGCTCGGGACTAGGGATCACTGAAGCTTTCTTT. This translates into CASSSGLGITEAFF. Looking up the rest from reference TRBV5-1 and TRBJ1-1 gives the full variable domain: KAGVTQTPRYLIKTRGQQVTLSCSPISGHRSVSWYQQTPGQGLQFLFEYFSETQRNKGNFPGRFSGRQFSNSRSEMNVSTLELGDSALYLCASSSGLGITEAFFGQGTRLTVV.

V is TRBV30 and J is TRBJ2-1; D is unresolved. The germline CDR1 and CDR2 sequences are GTSNPN and SVGIG (reference sequence). The CDR3 covers 14 residues. V was cut by 3 bases and J by 5 bases, with 14 bases left in between. The CDR3 sequence is CAWRDPETNNEQFF. The DNA of the CDR3 is TGTGCCTGGAGAGACCCTGAAACTAACAATGAGCAGTTCTTC.

V gene TRBV12-5 combines with J gene TRBJ1-3, with no clear D. Germline CDR1 reads LGHNT; CDR2 reads FRNRAP. The CDR3 runs to 14 residues. The V end was cut by 6 bases, the J end by 12 bases, with 21 bases between. Written as DNA, the CDR3 is TGTGCTAGTGGGCATGCGGACCGGGCCGGAGACATATATTTT. Protein: CASGHADRAGDIYF. The entire variable domain, with the rest obtained from reference TRBV12-5 and TRBJ1-3, is as follows: DARVTQTPRHKVTEMGQEVTMRCQPILGHNTVFWYRQTMMQGLELLAYFRNRAPLDDSGMPKDRFSAEMPDATLATLKIQPSEPRDSAVYFCASGHADRAGDIYFGEGSWLTVV.

J is TRBJ2-1 and V is TRBV28, with TRBD2 as a possible D gene (6 bases). Germline CDR1 is MDHEN and CDR2 is SYDVKM. The CDR3 loop spans 14 amino acids. Trimming shortened V by 3 bases and J by 10 bases, and 16 bases separated the two germline ends. CDR3 DNA sequence: TGTGCCAGCAGTTTCCGGGACTTACAGCGGGAGCAGTTCTTC. Translation gives CASSFRDLQREQFF.

This chain links TRBV25-1 with TRBJ2-1, with D tentatively TRBD1 (5 bases). The CDR3 consists of 15 residues. Germline V gives CDR1 MGHDK, CDR2 SYGVNS. The V end was cut by 7 bases, the J end by 0 bases, with 13 bases between. CDR3 region: CASMLDRGSYNEQFF. The CDR3 nucleotides are TGTGCCAGCATGCTAGACAGAGGCTCCTACAATGAGCAGTTCTTC. Drawing the rest from reference TRBV25-1 and TRBJ2-1, the complete variable domain is EADIYQTPRYLVIGTGKKITLECSQTMGHDKMYWYQQDPGMELHLIHYSYGVNSTEKGDLSSESTVSRIRTEHFPLTLESARPSHTSQYLCASMLDRGSYNEQFFGPGTRLTVL.

This chain joins TRBV28 and TRBJ1-6; D is undetermined. The CDR3 sequence is 13 residues long. Trimming shortened V by 7 bases and J by 4 bases, and 8 bases separated the two germline ends. In germline, CDR1 is MDHEN, CDR2 SYDVKM. The CDR3 DNA follows: TGTGCCAGCATACCCAATTATAATTCACCCCTCCACTTT. This sequence encodes CASIPNYNSPLHF.

V is TRBV7-6 and J is TRBJ2-1; 12 positions match TRBD2. The junction had 12 bases not matched to a gene; V was cut back by 5 bases and J by 1 base. Germline V gives CDR1 SGHVS, CDR2 FNYEAQ. This CDR3 is 19 amino acids long. The CDR3 loop reads CASSRLAGASVKSYNEQFF. Written as DNA, the CDR3 is TGTGCCAGCAGCCGACTAGCGGGAGCCTCCGTAAAATCCTACAATGAGCAGTTCTTC.